The present T cell receptor beta chain was sequenced within a study of blood T cells in healthy people across ages. Russia was home to the donors, healthy Caucasian individuals aged about 6 to 90. Collection of roughly 9.8 milliliters of peripheral blood was performed for each donor. PCR was performed a second time for about 7 to 12 cycles using a sample-barcoded 5' primer and a J-beta primer mix. Every cDNA molecule carried a tag from a template-switch adaptor bearing 12 random nucleotides. In TCRdb, the 5' RACE reads were re-called with MiXCR into one record per CDR3 protein. The sample carries roughly 1.4 million distinct CDR3 sequences, 59% recorded once. Germline trimming cut 5 bases from V and 13 bases from J; bases unmatched to any gene: 8. This CDR3 is 14 amino acids long. The germline CDR1 and CDR2 sequences are MNHEY and SVGAGI. Study-wide results and caveats: Compared with aged donors, long-lived donors showed fewer expanded clones, suggesting selection.

This clonotype was observed once. Its antigen is still unknown. Sequenced input: blood. The sequence was obtained from a young man in good health. V gene TRBV6-5 combines with J gene TRBJ1-6; TRBD1 agrees at 10 bases. The CDR3: CASSTGTGVKPLHF. For the CDR3, the DNA is TGTGCCAGCAGTACCGGGACAGGGGTTAAGCCCCTCCACTTT.